The clone carrying this T cell receptor (beta chain) was observed a handful of times. The record originates from a study of blood T cells in healthy people across ages. Together with a sample-barcoded 5' primer, a J-beta primer mix was included in a second PCR lasting about 7 to 11 cycles. TCRdb re-called the 5' RACE reads through MiXCR, storing one row per CDR3 protein. The sample records about a million distinct CDR3 sequences, roughly two fifths being singletons. The source of this sequence is a man between 18 and 35 years old in good health. The sequencing input was blood.

The CDR3 DNA follows: TGTGCCAGCAGCCACCAGGGAGAAGGGAATCAGCCCCAGCATTTT. Protein product: CASSHQGEGNQPQHF. The chain couples TRBV7-8 to TRBJ1-5, with D maybe TRBD1 (5 bases). The V and J ends lost 5 bases and 4 bases respectively, with 15 bases between them. CDR3 length equals 15 residues. Germline CDR1 and CDR2: SGHVS and FQNEAQ.